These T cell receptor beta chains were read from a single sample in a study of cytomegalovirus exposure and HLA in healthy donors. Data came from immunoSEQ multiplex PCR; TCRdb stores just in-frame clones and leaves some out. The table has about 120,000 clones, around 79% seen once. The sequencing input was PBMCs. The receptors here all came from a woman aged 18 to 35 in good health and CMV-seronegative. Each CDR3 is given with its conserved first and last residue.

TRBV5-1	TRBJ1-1	CASSLAASSLNTEAFF
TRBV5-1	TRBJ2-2	CASEQGANTGELFF
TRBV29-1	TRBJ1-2	CSGLQGDYGYTF
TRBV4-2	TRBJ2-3	CASAGVAGRTKITGTQYF
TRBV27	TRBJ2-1	CASSWRGGRENEQFF
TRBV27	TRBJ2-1	CASSHIPGTGYNEQFF
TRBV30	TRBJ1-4	CAWSPRQGREKLFF
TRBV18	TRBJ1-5	CASSLNQGETEPQHF
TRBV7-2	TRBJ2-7	CASSADRGSYEQYF
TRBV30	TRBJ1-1	CAWPYTEAFF
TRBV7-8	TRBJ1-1	CASSLPPTGLTEAFF
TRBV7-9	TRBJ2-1	CTSMRGAWDEQFF
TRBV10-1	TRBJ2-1	CASGTRNSEQFF
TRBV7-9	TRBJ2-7	CASSSLAGEAAYEQYF
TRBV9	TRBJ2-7	CASSANSAAGEQYF
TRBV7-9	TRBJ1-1	CASSPPRRQGGLNTEAFF
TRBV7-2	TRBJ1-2	CASSSTYTF
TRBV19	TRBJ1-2	CASSVGQVGYTF
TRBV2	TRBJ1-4	CASSEAQTGATTNEKLFF
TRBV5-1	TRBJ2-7	CASSLATVGYEQYF
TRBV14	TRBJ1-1	CASSQIDRDTYTEAFF
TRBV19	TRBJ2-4	CASRRGPIGGTKNIQYF
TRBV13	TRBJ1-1	CASSLDPRDYTEAFF
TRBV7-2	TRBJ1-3	CASSFRQGTSGNTIYF
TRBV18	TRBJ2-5	CASSPTGNQETQYF
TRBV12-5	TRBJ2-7	CASGLVPGEQYF
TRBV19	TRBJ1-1	CASRETGMNTEAFF
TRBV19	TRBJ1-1	CASSQDRGWAEAFF
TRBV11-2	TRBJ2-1	CASRSETGLNYNEQFF
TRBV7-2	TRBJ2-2	CASSLALARQSGELFF
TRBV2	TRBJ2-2	CASRAENTGELFF
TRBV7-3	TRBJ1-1	CASSLMGRNTEAFF
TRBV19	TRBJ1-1	CASSIGAAEAFF
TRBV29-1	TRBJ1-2	CSVSPTGRADGYTF
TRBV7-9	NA	CASSRDRDSYEQYF
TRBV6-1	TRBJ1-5	CASSASTVRPQHF
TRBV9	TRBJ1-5	CASSVEGGINQPQHF
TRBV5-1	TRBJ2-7	CASSGSGSKSYEQYF
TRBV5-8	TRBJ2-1	CAGSRRETYNEQFF
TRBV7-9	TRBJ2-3	CASSLAGAVTDTQYF
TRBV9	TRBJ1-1	CASSVDGRRNTEAFF
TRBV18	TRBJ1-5	CASSQRQGGNQPQHF
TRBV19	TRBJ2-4	CASSATGTSGRATAKNIQYF
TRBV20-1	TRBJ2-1	CSASPYNEQFF
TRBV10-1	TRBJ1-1	CASIWDRDTEAFF
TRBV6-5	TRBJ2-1	CASSYTGTDYNEQFF
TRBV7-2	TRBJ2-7	CASSPLWGTAFF
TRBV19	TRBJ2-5	CASSIGGSQETQYF
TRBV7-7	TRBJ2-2	CASSLAALAGTGELFF
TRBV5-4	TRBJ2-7	CASSPRTGGYEQYF
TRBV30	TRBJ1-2	CACPSVAGGGYTF
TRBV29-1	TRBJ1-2	CSARDRSTSNYGYTF
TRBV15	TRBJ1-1	CATSTGYQGKSTEAFF
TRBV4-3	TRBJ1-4	CASSPRVPTGPSGTTNEKLFF